Listed below are T cell receptor beta chains from one sample, sequenced in a study of preoperative IRX-2 immunotherapy in early breast cancer. TCRdb keeps only in-frame clones here, not all; method: immunoSEQ multiplex PCR. This repertoire shows about 43,000 clones, about 95% found once; its top ten account for 1.5% to 2%. Material: tumor tissue, obtained after IRX-2 immunotherapy. The receptor source for this set is a human donor with breast cancer. Each CDR3 is given with its conserved first and last residue. The D gene is left open where the match is weak. Clone size is not always given. Where it is, it says once, few, many or a class for expanded clones.

j_gene	abundance	d_gene	v_gene	CDR3nt	CDR3aa
TRBJ1-6	.	.	TRBV11-3	TGTGCCAGCAGCTTAGAGGCGGCTTCACCCCTCCACTTT	CASSLEAASPLHF
TRBJ1-1	.	TRBD1	TRBV4-1	TGCGCCAGCAGACTTGGACAGGAGAACACTGAAGCTTTCTTT	CASRLGQENTEAFF
TRBJ1-3	.	.	TRBV5-1	TGCGCCAGCAGCTTGGTTACGAGCTCTGGAAACACCATATATTTT	CASSLVTSSGNTIYF
TRBJ2-7	.	.	TRBV7-9	TGTGCCAGCAGCCCAATGGGGGTGAGCTCCTACGAGCAGTACTTC	CASSPMGVSSYEQYF
TRBJ2-7	.	TRBD1	TRBV28	TGTGCCAGCAGATCAGTGGCAGGGGGCCACTACGAGCAGTACTTC	CASRSVAGGHYEQYF
TRBJ2-1	.	TRBD1	TRBV7-2	TGTGCCAGCAGCTTCCGACAGGGGTACTACAATGAGCAGTTCTTC	CASSFRQGYYNEQFF
TRBJ1-4	.	.	TRBV4-3	TGCGCCAGCAGCCAAGATGGGCTACGGAATGAAAAACTGTTTTTT	CASSQDGLRNEKLFF
TRBJ2-7	.	.	TRBV2	TGTGCCAGCAACCGGGGATCCTACGAGCAGTACTTC	CASNRGSYEQYF
TRBJ2-6	.	.	TRBV28	TGTGCCAGCAGTTTCGCGGGCTCTGGGGCCAACGTCCTGACTTTC	CASSFAGSGANVLTF
TRBJ1-1	.	.	TRBV28	TGTGCCAGCAGTGAGGACGTTGTGAACACTGAAGCTTTCTTT	CASSEDVVNTEAFF
TRBJ1-5	.	.	TRBV4-2	TGTGCCAGCAGCCAAGAATTTTGGGGGCATCAGCCCCAGCATTTT	CASSQEFWGHQPQHF
TRBJ1-2	.	.	TRBV7-9	TGTGCCAGCAGCTTTACGGCGAACTATGGCTACACCTTC	CASSFTANYGYTF
TRBJ2-2	.	TRBD2	TRBV7-3	TGTGCCAGCAGTTTATCCAGCGGGGAATACACCGGGGAGCTGTTTTTT	CASSLSSGEYTGELFF
TRBJ1-3	.	.	TRBV19	TGTGCCAGTAGTCAGACTGCTATTGGAAACACCATATATTTT	CASSQTAIGNTIYF
TRBJ2-7	once	TRBD2	TRBV7-9	TGTGCCAGCAGCTTCCAGACTAGCGGGGACCAATTCTACGAGCAGTACTTC	CASSFQTSGDQFYEQYF
TRBJ2-1	.	TRBD1	TRBV28	TGTGCCAGCAGAGCACTCATGAGCGACAGGGGCTACAATGAGCAGTTCTTC	CASRALMSDRGYNEQFF
TRBJ1-2	.	.	TRBV9	TGTGCCAGCAGCGAGAGGGATGTTGGGGGCTACACCTTC	CASSERDVGGYTF
TRBJ2-3	.	TRBD2	TRBV19	TGTGCCAGTAGTATTGGAGCGGGAGGGGCAGATACGCAGTATTTT	CASSIGAGGADTQYF
TRBJ1-4	.	.	TRBV6-5	TGTGCCAGCAAGGTAGCCAGGGTTAATGAAAAACTGTTTTTT	CASKVARVNEKLFF
TRBJ2-2	.	TRBD2	TRBV10-3	TGTGCCATCAGCCTCACTAGCGGGAGGGCCGACGCGAACACCGGGGAGCTGTTTTTT	CAISLTSGRADANTGELFF
TRBJ2-7	.	.	TRBV11-2	TGTGCCAGCAGCTCACACATTTCCCGGAGGGTTGGAACCTACGAGCAGTACTTC	CASSSHISRRVGTYEQYF
TRBJ2-7	once	.	TRBV9	TGTGCCAGCAGCCCCTCCTTATCGAGCTCCTACGAGCAGTACTTC	CASSPSLSSSYEQYF
TRBJ2-2	few	.	TRBV16	TGTGCCAGCAGCCAATTCTACGGCTCCGGGGAGCTGTTTTTT	CASSQFYGSGELFF
TRBJ2-3	.	TRBD2	TRBV2	TGTGCCAGCAGCCCGGGACTAGCGGCGGATACGCAGTATTTT	CASSPGLAADTQYF
TRBJ2-7	once	.	TRBV6-1	TGTGCCAGCAGTGCAGGGTCCCTCTACGAGCAGTACTTC	CASSAGSLYEQYF
TRBJ2-3	.	TRBD1	TRBV5-1	TGCGCCAGCAGCTGGGAAGGGACAGGGGTCACAGATACGCAGTATTTT	CASSWEGTGVTDTQYF
TRBJ1-5	.	.	TRBV7-9	TGTGCCAGCAGCCGAGGAGTGTTACCCCAGCATTTT	CASSRGVLPQHF
TRBJ2-3	.	TRBD2	TRBV10-3	TGTGCCATCAGGAAGGGACTATCCACCACAGATACGCAGTATTTT	CAIRKGLSTTDTQYF
TRBJ2-7	.	TRBD1	TRBV27	TGTGCCAGCAGTTTGAGAGGACTGGGACAGGGGGCGAGAGAGCAGTACTTC	CASSLRGLGQGAREQYF
TRBJ2-5	.	TRBD1	TRBV7-9	TGTGCCAGCAGCTCCAGGGGGCTGGAGACCCAGTACTTC	CASSSRGLETQYF
TRBJ2-7	.	.	TRBV12-5	TGTGCTAGTGCCCCCGAACGGGGGCGCGAGCAGTACTTC	CASAPERGREQYF
TRBJ1-2	.	.	TRBV5-6	TGTGCCAGCAGCTCCAGGGACCTGAATGGCTACACCTTC	CASSSRDLNGYTF
TRBJ2-3	.	TRBD2	TRBV2	TGTGCCAGCATCAAGGTAGCGGGAGTCACAGATACGCAGTATTTT	CASIKVAGVTDTQYF
TRBJ2-2	.	TRBD1	TRBV5-1	TGCGCCAGCAGCTTCCGGACAGGTGACACCGGGGAGCTGTTTTTT	CASSFRTGDTGELFF
TRBJ2-3	.	TRBD2	TRBV6-1	TGTGCCAGCAGTTGGACTAGCGGGGGGGCGTATTTT	CASSWTSGGAYF
TRBJ2-1	.	TRBD2	TRBV5-6	TGTGCCAGCAGAGCGCTAGCGGGAGGTTATGAGCAGTTCTTC	CASRALAGGYEQFF
TRBJ1-3	.	.	TRBV19	TGTGCCAGTAGTATTTCGCCCGTCCCAGAAAACACCATATATTTT	CASSISPVPENTIYF
TRBJ2-3	.	.	TRBV19	TGTGCCAGTAGTTCCCGGGGTGGGAGGAGCACAGATACGCAGTATTTT	CASSSRGGRSTDTQYF
TRBJ2-1	.	.	TRBV2	TGTGCCAGCAGTGACGCGGTCTTGGGGGGCATCAGTAAGCAGTTCTTC	CASSDAVLGGISKQFF
TRBJ2-1	.	TRBD2	TRBV5-1	TGCGCCAGCAGCTTATTAGCGGGGGGATCCTACAATGAGCAGTTCTTC	CASSLLAGGSYNEQFF
TRBJ2-3	.	TRBD2	TRBV7-3	TGTGCCAGCAGGGCTAGCGGGAGTGTTGTAGATACGCAGTATTTT	CASRASGSVVDTQYF
TRBJ1-3	.	TRBD1	TRBV18	TGTGCCAGCTCAATGGGACAGGTTAACTCTGGAAACACCATATATTTT	CASSMGQVNSGNTIYF
TRBJ2-3	.	.	TRBV7-2	TGTGCCAGCAGCTTAGATCGGACAGATACGCAGTATTTT	CASSLDRTDTQYF
TRBJ2-7	once	TRBD1	TRBV27	TGTGCCAGCAGGGGACAGGGGGCTTCCTACGAGCAGTACTTC	CASRGQGASYEQYF
TRBJ1-2	.	.	TRBV28	TGTGCCAGCAGTTCCCCCCGTGTGGGCGGGGGAAACTATGGCTACACCTTC	CASSSPRVGGGNYGYTF
TRBJ2-5	.	.	TRBV11-2	TGTGCCAGCAGCCGTCGGGAGTGGAAAGAGACCCAGTACTTC	CASSRREWKETQYF
TRBJ2-2	.	TRBD2	TRBV2	TGTGCCAGCAGTACAACTAGCGGGGAAAACACCGGGGAGCTGTTTTTT	CASSTTSGENTGELFF
TRBJ2-5	once	.	TRBV30	TGTGCCTGGAATCCTGGGCAGGCCCAAGAGACCCAGTACTTC	CAWNPGQAQETQYF
TRBJ1-2	.	TRBD1	TRBV5-6	TGTGCCAGCAGCCTCCGGGACAGGGGCCTTTTTGGTTACACCTTC	CASSLRDRGLFGYTF
TRBJ1-1	once	.	TRBV6-5	TGTGCCAGCAGTTACTCTGGGGGTACAGAAGCTTTCTTT	CASSYSGGTEAFF